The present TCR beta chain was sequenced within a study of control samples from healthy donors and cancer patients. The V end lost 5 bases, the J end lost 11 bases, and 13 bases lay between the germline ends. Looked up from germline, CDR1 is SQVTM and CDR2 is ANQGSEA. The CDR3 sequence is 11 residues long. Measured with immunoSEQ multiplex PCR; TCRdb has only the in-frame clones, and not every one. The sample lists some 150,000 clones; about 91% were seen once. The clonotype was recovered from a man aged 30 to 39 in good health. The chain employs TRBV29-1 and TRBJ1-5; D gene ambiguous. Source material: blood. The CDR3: CSVLMGAAQHF. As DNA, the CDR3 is TGCAGCGTTTTAATGGGAGCGGCCCAGCATTTT.